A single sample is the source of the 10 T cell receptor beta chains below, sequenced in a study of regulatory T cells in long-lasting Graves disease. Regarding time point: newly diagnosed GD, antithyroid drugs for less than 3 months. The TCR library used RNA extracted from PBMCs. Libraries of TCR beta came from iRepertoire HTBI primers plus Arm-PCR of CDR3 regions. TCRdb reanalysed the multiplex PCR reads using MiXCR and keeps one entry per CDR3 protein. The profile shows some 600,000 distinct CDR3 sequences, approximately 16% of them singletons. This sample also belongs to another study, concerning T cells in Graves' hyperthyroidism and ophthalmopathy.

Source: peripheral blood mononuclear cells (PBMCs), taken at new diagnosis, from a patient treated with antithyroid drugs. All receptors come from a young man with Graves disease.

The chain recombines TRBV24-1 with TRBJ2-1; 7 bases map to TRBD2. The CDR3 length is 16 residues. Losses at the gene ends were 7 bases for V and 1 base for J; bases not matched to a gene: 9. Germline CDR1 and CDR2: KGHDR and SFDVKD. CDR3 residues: CATRGSGIRSYNEQFF. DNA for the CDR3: TGTGCCACCAGGGGAAGCGGGATAAGGTCCTACAATGAGCAGTTCTTC.

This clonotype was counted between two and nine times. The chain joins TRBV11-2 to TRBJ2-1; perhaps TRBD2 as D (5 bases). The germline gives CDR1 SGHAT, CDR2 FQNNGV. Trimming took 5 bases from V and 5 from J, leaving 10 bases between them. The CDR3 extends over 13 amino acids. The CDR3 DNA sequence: TGTGCCAGCAGCCTAGCTGACAACAATGAGCAGTTCTTC. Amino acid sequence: CASSLADNNEQFF.

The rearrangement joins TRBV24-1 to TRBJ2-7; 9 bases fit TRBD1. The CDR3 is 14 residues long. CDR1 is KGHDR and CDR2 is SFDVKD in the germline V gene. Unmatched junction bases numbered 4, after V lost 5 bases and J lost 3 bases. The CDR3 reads CATSVGTGYYEQYF. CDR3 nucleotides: TGTGCCACCAGTGTGGGGACAGGGTACTACGAGCAGTACTTC.

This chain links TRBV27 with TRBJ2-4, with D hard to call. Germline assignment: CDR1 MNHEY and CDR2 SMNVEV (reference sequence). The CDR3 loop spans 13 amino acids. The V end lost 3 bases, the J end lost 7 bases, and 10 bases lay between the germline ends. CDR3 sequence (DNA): TGTGCCAGCAGTTTGGAACTGGGGAACATTCAGTACTTC. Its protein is CASSLELGNIQYF.

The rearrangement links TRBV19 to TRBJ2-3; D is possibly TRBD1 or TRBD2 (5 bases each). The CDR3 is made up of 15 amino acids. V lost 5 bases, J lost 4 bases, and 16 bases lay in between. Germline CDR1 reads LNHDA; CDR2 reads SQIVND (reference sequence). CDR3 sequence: CASSRDPKGADTQYF. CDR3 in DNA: TGTGCCAGTAGTCGGGACCCAAAAGGGGCAGATACGCAGTATTTT.

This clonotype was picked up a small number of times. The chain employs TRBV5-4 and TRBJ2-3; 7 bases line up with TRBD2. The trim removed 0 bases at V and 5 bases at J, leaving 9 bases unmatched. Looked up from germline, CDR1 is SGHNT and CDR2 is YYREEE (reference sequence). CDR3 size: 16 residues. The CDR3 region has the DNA TGTGCCAGCAGCTTGGCAGCGGGGAGTTTTCGAGATACGCAGTATTTT. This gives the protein CASSLAAGSFRDTQYF.

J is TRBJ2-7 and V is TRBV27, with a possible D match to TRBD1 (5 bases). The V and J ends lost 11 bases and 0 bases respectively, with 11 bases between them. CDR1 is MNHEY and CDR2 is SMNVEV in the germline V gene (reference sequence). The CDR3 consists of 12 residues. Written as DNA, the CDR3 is TGTGCCGCAGGGCCACACTCCTACGAGCAGTACTTC. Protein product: CAAGPHSYEQYF.

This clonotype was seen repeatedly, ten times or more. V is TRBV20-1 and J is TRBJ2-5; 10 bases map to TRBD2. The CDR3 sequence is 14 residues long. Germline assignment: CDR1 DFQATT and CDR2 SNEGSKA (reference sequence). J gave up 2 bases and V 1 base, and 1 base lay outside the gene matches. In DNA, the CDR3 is TGCAGTGCTAGAGCTAGCGGGAGACAAGAGACCCAGTACTTC. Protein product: CSARASGRQETQYF.

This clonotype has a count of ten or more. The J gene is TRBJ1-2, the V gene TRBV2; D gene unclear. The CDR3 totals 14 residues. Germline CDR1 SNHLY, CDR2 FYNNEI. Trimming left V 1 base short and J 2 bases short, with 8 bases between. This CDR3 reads CASSEGTVNYGYTF. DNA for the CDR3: TGTGCCAGCAGTGAAGGGACGGTGAACTATGGCTACACCTTC.

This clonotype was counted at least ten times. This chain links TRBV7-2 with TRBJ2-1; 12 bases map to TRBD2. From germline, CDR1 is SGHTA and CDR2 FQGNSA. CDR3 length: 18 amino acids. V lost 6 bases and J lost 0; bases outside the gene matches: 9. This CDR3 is CASRQWTSGASSYNEQFF. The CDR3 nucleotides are TGTGCCAGCAGGCAGTGGACTAGCGGGGCGAGCTCCTACAATGAGCAGTTCTTC.